This entry lists 22 T cell receptor beta chains sequenced from one sample in a study of blood T cell repertoires in COVID-19. Sequencing was performed with immunoSEQ multiplex PCR; in TCRdb, only in-frame clones are kept and a portion is missing. Of 260,000 or so clones in the sample, about 85% were seen once. The sequenced sample was PBMCs or T cells enriched from blood (not recorded which). The receptor set was obtained from a woman between 50 and 59 years old who had recovered from COVID-19.

The V call is TRBV5-1, the J call TRBJ2-3; a weak D match, TRBD1 (5 bases). CDR3 length: 14 amino acids. Germline loops: CDR1 SGHRS, CDR2 YFSETQ. The germline V and J ends were trimmed by 4 bases and 0 bases, with 9 bases remaining between them. CDR3 nucleotide sequence: TGCGCCAGCAGCCGCAGGGAAAGCACAGATACGCAGTATTTT. Its translation is CASSRRESTDTQYF.

The genes are TRBV5-1 and TRBJ1-4; D might be TRBD1 (6 bases). The germline gives CDR1 SGHRS, CDR2 YFSETQ. The CDR3 runs 15 residues. Trimming stripped 4 bases from V and 0 bases from J, with 10 bases between. As DNA, the CDR3 is TGCGCCAGCAGCCGACAGGAGCCAACTAATGAAAAACTGTTTTTT. Its translation is CASSRQEPTNEKLFF.

The chain combines TRBV6-5 with TRBJ1-1, with a possible D match to TRBD1 (6 bases). From germline, CDR1 is MNHEY and CDR2 SVGAGI. This CDR3 region has 14 residues. Trimming left V 2 bases short and J 4 bases short, with 11 bases between. CDR3 region: CASSYRSGVTEAFF. The DNA for the CDR3 is TGTGCCAGCAGTTACAGGTCAGGGGTCACTGAAGCTTTCTTT.

The chain has TRBV7-9 and TRBJ2-3; 9 bases are shared with TRBD1. The germline gives CDR1 SEHNR, CDR2 FQNEAQ (reference sequence). This CDR3 spans 15 amino acids. After removal of 5 bases from V and 0 bases from J, the junction contained 3 bases not matched to a gene. This CDR3 reads CASSAGTGSTDTQYF. CDR3 in DNA: TGTGCCAGCAGCGCTGGGACAGGGAGCACAGATACGCAGTATTTT. Full variable domain (outside the CDR3, taken from reference TRBV7-9 and TRBJ2-3): DTGVSQNPRHKITKRGQNVTFRCDPISEHNRLYWYRQTLGQGPEFLTYFQNEAQLEKSRLLSDRFSAERPKGSFSTLEIQRTEQGDSAMYLCASSAGTGSTDTQYFGPGTRLTVL.

In regard to this clone: This CDR3 is also generated by other DNA sequences in the sample. The chain uses TRBV7-9 and TRBJ1-5; unclear D gene. Germline lookup yields CDR1 SEHNR and CDR2 FQNEAQ (reference sequence). V dropped 5 bases and J dropped 0 bases, with 11 bases sitting between them. The CDR3 totals 15 residues. This chain's CDR3 is CASSPPGVSNQPQHF. The CDR3 DNA reads as TGTGCCAGCAGCCCACCGGGAGTTAGCAATCAGCCCCAGCATTTT.

This clone appeared a few times. The genes are TRBV11-2 and TRBJ1-1, with D maybe TRBD1 (5 bases). Trimming took 4 bases from V and 4 from J, leaving 13 bases between them. This CDR3 has 14 amino acids. Germline-derived CDR1 and CDR2 are SGHAT and FQNNGV. The CDR3, as DNA: TGTGCCAGCAGCTCCCAGGGATTCGGCACTGAAGCTTTCTTT. As protein: CASSSQGFGTEAFF.

This clone was picked up a small number of times. The rearrangement uses TRBV11-3 and TRBJ2-7; D might be TRBD2 (7 bases). The CDR3 runs to 15 residues. Trimming took off 5 bases at V and 2 bases at J, with 16 bases between the two ends. The germline V gene has CDR1 SGHNT and CDR2 YENEEA. The CDR3: CASSPGGQLAYEQYF. For the CDR3, the DNA is TGTGCCAGCAGCCCGGGGGGCCAGCTTGCCTACGAGCAGTACTTC.

The V gene is TRBV27, the J gene TRBJ1-2; the D gene is possibly TRBD1 (5 bases). The CDR3 extends over 14 amino acids. Trimming removed 7 bases at V and 5 bases at J, with 17 bases between. Germline CDR1 reads MNHEY; CDR2 reads SMNVEV (reference sequence). The chain's CDR3 is CASKLTGRGYGYTF. CDR3 nucleotide sequence: TGTGCCAGCAAATTGACGGGGCGGGGGTATGGCTACACCTTC.

The V gene is TRBV2, the J gene TRBJ1-5; D not resolved. Germline CDR1 and CDR2: SNHLY and FYNNEI. Between the trimmed V and J ends, which lost 11 bases and 3 bases, there was a span of 11 bases. This CDR3 contains 12 residues. The CDR3 loop reads CAVGSFNQPQHF. The CDR3 bases are TGTGCCGTCGGGAGTTTCAATCAGCCCCAGCATTTT.

The V call is TRBV19, the J call TRBJ2-5, with D perhaps TRBD2 (6 bases). Trimming took 8 bases from V and 7 from J, leaving 11 bases between them. Germline V gives CDR1 LNHDA, CDR2 SQIVND (reference sequence). The CDR3 covers 11 residues. The CDR3 DNA reads as TGTGCCAGTCGTCAGGGAGGGACCCAGTACTTC. It encodes CASRQGGTQYF.

The chain uses TRBV5-5 and TRBJ2-2; tentatively, D is TRBD2 (5 bases). CDR1 and CDR2 from the germline V gene are SGHKS and YYEKEE (reference sequence). The CDR3 has 13 residues. The ends were cut back, 0 bases at V and 5 bases at J, with 5 bases in the middle. For the CDR3, the DNA is TGTGCCAGCAGCTTGGGAGGGACCGGGGAGCTGTTTTTT. Its translation: CASSLGGTGELFF.

This chain connects TRBV29-1 to TRBJ1-1; D ambiguous. Germline V gene data show CDR1 as SQVTM and CDR2 as ANQGSEA. There are 12 residues in the CDR3. V lost 4 bases and J 0 bases, leaving 6 bases between the germline ends. The CDR3 reads CSVGDMNTEAFF. The DNA for the CDR3 is TGCAGCGTTGGCGACATGAACACTGAAGCTTTCTTT.

The CDR3 is CASSLRAYYEQYF. The CDR3 bases are TGTGCCAGCAGTTTGCGCGCTTACTACGAGCAGTACTTC. The rearrangement joins TRBV12-3 or TRBV12-4 to TRBJ2-7, with unresolved D. This CDR3 is 13 amino acids long. Trimming pared 3 bases from V and 3 bases from J, leaving 9 bases between.

The chain joins TRBV5-1 to TRBJ2-7; 8 nucleotides line up with TRBD2. CDR1 is SGHRS, CDR2 YFSETQ, per germline. Trimming removed 0 bases from V and 1 base from J; junction bases left unmatched: 6. This CDR3 has 16 residues. The CDR3 here is CASSLAFAGGSYEQYF. DNA of the CDR3: TGCGCCAGCAGCTTGGCTTTTGCGGGGGGTTCCTACGAGCAGTACTTC.

CDR3 coding DNA: TGTGCCAGCAGCCAAGTTGGGACAGCCTATGGCTACACCTTC. This encodes CASSQVGTAYGYTF. This rearrangement joins TRBV3-1 (or the pseudogene TRBV3-2) to TRBJ1-2; TRBD1 aligns across 7 bases. Losses at the gene ends were 1 base for V and 4 bases for J; bases not matched to a gene: 3. CDR3 length equals 14 residues. Germline assignment: CDR1 LGHDT and CDR2 YNNKEL (reference sequence).

CDR3 residues: CASRPGGVGYTF. Written as DNA, the CDR3 is TGTGCCAGCAGACCCGGGGGGGTTGGCTACACCTTC. This chain joins TRBV11-3 and TRBJ1-2; tentative D call: TRBD1 (5 bases). V was shortened by 6 bases and J by 7 bases, with 12 bases between the two germline ends. Germline-derived CDR1 and CDR2 are SGHNT and YENEEA. The CDR3 consists of 12 residues.

This rearrangement joins TRBV7-2 to TRBJ2-7; a weak D match, TRBD1 (5 bases). Germline CDR1 reads SGHTA; CDR2 reads FQGNSA. Trimming left V 5 bases short and J 2 bases short, with 22 bases between. The CDR3 extends over 17 amino acids. The CDR3 DNA is TGTGCCAGCAGCCCTAGATCGACAGTTCGCCGGACCTACGAGCAGTACTTC. Translating it yields CASSPRSTVRRTYEQYF.

V usage is TRBV9 and J usage is TRBJ1-1; the D is unclear. The CDR3 loop spans 15 amino acids. CDR1 is SGDLS, CDR2 YYNGEE, per germline. The V gene lost 6 bases and the J gene lost 6 bases, with 21 bases spanning the gap. This CDR3 is CASTEKEGGNAEAFF. The CDR3 DNA sequence: TGTGCCAGCACCGAAAAGGAGGGAGGGAATGCTGAAGCTTTCTTT.

J is TRBJ2-5 and V is TRBV2; TRBD1 aligns across 11 bases. With V trimmed by 6 bases and J by 2 bases, 2 bases remained unmatched. The CDR3 extends over 14 amino acids. CDR1 and CDR2 from the germline V gene are SNHLY and FYNNEI. The CDR3 nucleotides are TGTGCCAGCAGGGGACAGGGGGGGCAAGAGACCCAGTACTTC. Amino acids: CASRGQGGQETQYF.

The chain links TRBV7-2 to TRBJ2-2; D remains ambiguous. V was clipped by 1 base and J by 4 bases, with 7 bases between them. Per germline, CDR1 SGHTA and CDR2 FQGNSA. The CDR3 is made up of 14 amino acids. This CDR3 is CASSLDYGTGELFF. The CDR3 DNA reads as TGTGCCAGCAGCTTAGATTACGGCACCGGGGAGCTGTTTTTT.

V is TRBV7-2 and J is TRBJ2-4; tentative D call: TRBD2 (5 bases). Germline CDR1 reads SGHTA; CDR2 reads FQGNSA. This CDR3 region has 15 residues. V lost 5 bases and J lost 7, with 18 bases in between. CDR3 DNA: TGTGCCAGCAGCCCGGATGCGCTAAGGAGGAACATTCAGTACTTC. It yields the protein CASSPDALRRNIQYF.

This chain connects TRBV3-1 (or the pseudogene TRBV3-2) to TRBJ2-1; 9 bases map to TRBD2. V was pared by 4 bases and J by 9 bases, with 10 bases of the junction left unmatched. CDR1 and CDR2 (germline): LGHDT, YNNKEL (reference sequence). The CDR3 sequence is 15 residues long. The CDR3 reads CASSPPLAGNGEQFF. DNA of the CDR3: TGTGCCAGCAGCCCCCCTCTAGCGGGAAACGGTGAGCAGTTCTTC.